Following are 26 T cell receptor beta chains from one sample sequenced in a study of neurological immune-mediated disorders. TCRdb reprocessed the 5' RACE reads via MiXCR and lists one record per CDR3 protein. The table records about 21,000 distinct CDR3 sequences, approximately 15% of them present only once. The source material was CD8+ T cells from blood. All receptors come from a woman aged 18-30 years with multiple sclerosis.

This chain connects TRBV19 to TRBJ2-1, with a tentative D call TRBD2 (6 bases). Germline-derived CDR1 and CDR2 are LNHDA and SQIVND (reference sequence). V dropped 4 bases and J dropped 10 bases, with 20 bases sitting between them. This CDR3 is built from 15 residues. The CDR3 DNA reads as TGTGCCAGTAGTACCCCGTCTGAGGGGAGGAAGGAGCAGTTCTTC. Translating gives CASSTPSEGRKEQFF.

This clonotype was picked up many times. DNA of the CDR3: TGCAGTGCTAGAGGGTTCTGGGCGGGGGCAATCACAGATACGCAGTATTTT. Translation gives CSARGFWAGAITDTQYF. The chain employs TRBV20-1 and TRBJ2-3; weak D call: TRBD2 (7 bases). Trimming removed 1 base at V and 2 bases at J, with 19 bases between. This CDR3 has 17 amino acids. Germline V CDR1 and CDR2: DFQATT, SNEGSKA (reference sequence).

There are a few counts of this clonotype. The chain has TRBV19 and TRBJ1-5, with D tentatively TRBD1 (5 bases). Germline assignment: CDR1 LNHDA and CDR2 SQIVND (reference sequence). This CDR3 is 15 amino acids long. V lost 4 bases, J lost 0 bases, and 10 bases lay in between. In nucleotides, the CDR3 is TGTGCCAGTAGTAGCTCAGGGACTAGCAATCAGCCCCAGCATTTT. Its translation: CASSSSGTSNQPQHF.

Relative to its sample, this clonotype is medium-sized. The CDR3 loop is CASSFQGHQPQHF. The CDR3 bases are TGTGCCAGCAGTTTTCAGGGACATCAGCCCCAGCATTTT. This chain links TRBV27 with TRBJ1-5; tentative D call: TRBD1 (5 bases). The V gene's germline CDR1 is MNHEY and CDR2 SMNVEV (reference sequence). This CDR3 region has 13 residues. The V end lost 3 bases, the J end lost 5 bases, and 8 bases lay between the germline ends.

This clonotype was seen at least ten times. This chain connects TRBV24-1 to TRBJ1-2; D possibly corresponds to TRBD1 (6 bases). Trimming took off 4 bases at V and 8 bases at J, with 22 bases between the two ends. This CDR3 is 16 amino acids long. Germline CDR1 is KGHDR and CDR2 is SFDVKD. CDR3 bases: TGTGCCACCAGTGAGAAAGGACAGCGCGCCGGAGTAGGCTACACCTTC. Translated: CATSEKGQRAGVGYTF.

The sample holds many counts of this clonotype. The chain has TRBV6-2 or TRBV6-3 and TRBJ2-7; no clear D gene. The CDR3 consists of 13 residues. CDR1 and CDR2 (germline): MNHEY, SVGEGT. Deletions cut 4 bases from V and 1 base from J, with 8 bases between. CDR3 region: CASSSFSSYEQYV. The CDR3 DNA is TGTGCCAGCAGTTCGTTCTCATCCTACGAGCAGTACGTC.

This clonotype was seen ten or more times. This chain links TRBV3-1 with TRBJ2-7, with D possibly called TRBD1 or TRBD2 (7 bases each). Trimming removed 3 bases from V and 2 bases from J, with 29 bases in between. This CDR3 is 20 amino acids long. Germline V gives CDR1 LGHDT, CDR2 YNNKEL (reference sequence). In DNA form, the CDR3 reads TGTGCCAGCAGCCACGAGGGATTCCAGGGGGGGATGATCGCCCCCTACGAGCAGTACTTC. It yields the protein CASSHEGFQGGMIAPYEQYF.

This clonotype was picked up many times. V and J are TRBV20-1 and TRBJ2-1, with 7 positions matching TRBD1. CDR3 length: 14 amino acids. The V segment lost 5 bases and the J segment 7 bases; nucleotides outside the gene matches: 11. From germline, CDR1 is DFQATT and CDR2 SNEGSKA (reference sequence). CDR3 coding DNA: TGCAGTGCTCTAGAAGGGGGACAGATTAATGAGCAGTTCTTC. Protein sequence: CSALEGGQINEQFF.

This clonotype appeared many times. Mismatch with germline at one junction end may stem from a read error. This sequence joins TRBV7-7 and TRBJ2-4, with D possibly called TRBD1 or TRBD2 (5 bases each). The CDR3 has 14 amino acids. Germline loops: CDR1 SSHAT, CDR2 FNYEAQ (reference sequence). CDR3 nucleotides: TGTGCTAGCAGCTCCCGGGACCCTGAAAACATTCAGTACTTC. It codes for CASSSRDPENIQYF. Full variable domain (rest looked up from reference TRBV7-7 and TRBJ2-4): GAGVSQSPRYKVTKRGQDVTLRCDPISSHATLYWYQQALGQGPEFLTYFNYEAQPDKSGLPSDRFSAERPEGSISTLTIQRTEQRDSAMYRCASSSRDPENIQYFGAGTRLSVL.

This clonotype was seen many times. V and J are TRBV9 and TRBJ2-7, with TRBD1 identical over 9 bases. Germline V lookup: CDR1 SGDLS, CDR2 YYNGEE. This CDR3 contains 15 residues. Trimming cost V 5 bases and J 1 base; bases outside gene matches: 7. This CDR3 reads CASRGGQGISYEQYV. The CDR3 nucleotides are TGTGCCAGCAGGGGAGGACAGGGGATTTCCTACGAGCAGTACGTC.

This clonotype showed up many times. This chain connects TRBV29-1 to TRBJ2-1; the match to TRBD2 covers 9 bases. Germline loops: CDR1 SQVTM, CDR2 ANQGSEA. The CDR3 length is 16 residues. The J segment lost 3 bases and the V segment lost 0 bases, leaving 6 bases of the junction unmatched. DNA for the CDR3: TGCAGCGTTGAAGACCCTAGCGGGGCCGTCTACAATGAGCAGTTCTTC. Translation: CSVEDPSGAVYNEQFF.

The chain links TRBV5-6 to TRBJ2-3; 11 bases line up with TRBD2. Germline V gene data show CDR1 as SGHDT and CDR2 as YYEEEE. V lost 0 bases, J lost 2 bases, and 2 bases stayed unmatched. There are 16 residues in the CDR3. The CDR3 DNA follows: TGTGCCAGCAGCTTGGGACTAGCGGGACCCACAGATACGCAGTATTTT. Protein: CASSLGLAGPTDTQYF.

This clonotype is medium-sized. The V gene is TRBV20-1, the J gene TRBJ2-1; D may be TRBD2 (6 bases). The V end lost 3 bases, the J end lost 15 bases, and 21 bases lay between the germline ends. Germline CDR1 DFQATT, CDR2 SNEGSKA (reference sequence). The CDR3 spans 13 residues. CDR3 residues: CSASSRELAIPFF. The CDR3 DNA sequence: TGCAGTGCTAGTTCGCGGGAACTAGCCATTCCGTTCTTC.

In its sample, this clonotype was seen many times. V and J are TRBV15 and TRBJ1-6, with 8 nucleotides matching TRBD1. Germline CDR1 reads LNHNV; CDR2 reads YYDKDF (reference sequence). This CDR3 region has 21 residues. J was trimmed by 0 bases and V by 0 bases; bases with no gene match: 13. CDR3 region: CATSRDLPRTGWSSYNSPLHF. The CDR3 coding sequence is TGTGCCACCAGCAGAGATCTCCCCCGGACAGGGTGGAGCTCCTATAATTCACCCCTCCACTTT.

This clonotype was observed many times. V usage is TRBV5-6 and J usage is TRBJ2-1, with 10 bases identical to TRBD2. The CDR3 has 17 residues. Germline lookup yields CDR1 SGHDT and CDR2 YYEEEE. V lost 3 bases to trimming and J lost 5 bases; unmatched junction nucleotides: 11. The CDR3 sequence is CASSSNFLAGVNNEQFF. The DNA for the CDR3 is TGTGCCAGCAGCTCAAACTTCCTAGCGGGGGTAAACAATGAGCAGTTCTTC.

The CDR3 reads CASSQGNGDTQYF. The CDR3 DNA follows: TGTGCCAGCAGCCAAGGAAACGGAGATACGCAGTATTTT. The J gene is TRBJ2-3, the V gene TRBV3-1; D is unresolved. Deletions cut 1 base from V and 5 bases from J, with 7 bases between. Per the germline V gene, CDR1 is LGHDT and CDR2 is YNNKEL (reference sequence). This CDR3 contains 13 residues.

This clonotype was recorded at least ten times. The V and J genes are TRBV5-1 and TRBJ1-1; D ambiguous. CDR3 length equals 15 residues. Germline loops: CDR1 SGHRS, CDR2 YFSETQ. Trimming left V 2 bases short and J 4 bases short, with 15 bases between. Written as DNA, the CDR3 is TGCGCCAGCAGCTTATGGTTAGGGAAGAGCACTGAAGCTTTCTTT. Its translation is CASSLWLGKSTEAFF.

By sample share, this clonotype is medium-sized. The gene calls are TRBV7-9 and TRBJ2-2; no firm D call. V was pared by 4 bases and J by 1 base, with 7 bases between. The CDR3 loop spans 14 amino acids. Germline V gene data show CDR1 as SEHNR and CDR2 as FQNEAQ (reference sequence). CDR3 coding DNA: TGTGCCAGCAGCTCCCCCGGGAACACCGGGGAGCTGTTTTTT. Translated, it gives CASSSPGNTGELFF.

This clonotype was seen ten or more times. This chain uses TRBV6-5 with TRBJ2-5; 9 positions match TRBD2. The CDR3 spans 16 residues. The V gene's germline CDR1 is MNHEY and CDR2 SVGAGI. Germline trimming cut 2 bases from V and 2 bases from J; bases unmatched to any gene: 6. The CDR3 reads CASSYLRSGGQETQYF. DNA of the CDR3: TGTGCCAGCAGTTACCTTCGGAGCGGGGGGCAAGAGACCCAGTACTTC.

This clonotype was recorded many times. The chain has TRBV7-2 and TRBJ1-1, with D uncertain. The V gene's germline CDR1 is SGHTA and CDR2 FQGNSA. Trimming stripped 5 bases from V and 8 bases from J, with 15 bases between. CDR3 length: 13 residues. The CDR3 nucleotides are TGTGCCAGCAGCCAGTACGGTGGCTACGAAGCTTTCTTT. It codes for CASSQYGGYEAFF.

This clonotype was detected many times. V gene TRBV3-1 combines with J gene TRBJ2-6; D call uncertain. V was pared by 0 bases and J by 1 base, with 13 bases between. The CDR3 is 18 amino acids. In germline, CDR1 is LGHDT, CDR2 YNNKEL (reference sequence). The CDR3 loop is CASSQDRSAESGANVLTF. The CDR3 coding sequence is TGTGCCAGCAGCCAAGATCGCTCGGCGGAGTCTGGGGCCAACGTCCTGACTTTC.

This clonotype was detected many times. This CDR3 is CASSEYLGGSNQPQHF. The DNA of the CDR3 is TGTGCCAGCAGTGAATACTTGGGAGGAAGCAATCAGCCCCAGCATTTT. V usage is TRBV2 and J usage is TRBJ1-5, with D uncertain. The germline CDR1 and CDR2 sequences are SNHLY and FYNNEI. The ends were cut back, 2 bases at V and 1 base at J, with 12 bases in the middle. This CDR3 comprises 16 residues.

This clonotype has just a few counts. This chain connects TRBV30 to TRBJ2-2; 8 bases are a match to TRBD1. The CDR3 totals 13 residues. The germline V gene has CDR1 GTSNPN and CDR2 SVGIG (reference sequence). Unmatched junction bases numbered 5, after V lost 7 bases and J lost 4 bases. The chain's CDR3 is CAYTDRATGELFF. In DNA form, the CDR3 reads TGTGCCTACACGGACAGGGCCACCGGGGAGCTGTTTTTT.

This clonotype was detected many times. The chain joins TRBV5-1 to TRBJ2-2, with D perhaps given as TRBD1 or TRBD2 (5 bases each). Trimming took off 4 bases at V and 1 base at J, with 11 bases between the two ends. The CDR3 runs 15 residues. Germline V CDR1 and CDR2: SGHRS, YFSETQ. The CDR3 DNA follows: TGCGCCAGCAGCGGCCGGGACGGGAACACCGGGGAGCTGTTTTTT. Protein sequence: CASSGRDGNTGELFF.

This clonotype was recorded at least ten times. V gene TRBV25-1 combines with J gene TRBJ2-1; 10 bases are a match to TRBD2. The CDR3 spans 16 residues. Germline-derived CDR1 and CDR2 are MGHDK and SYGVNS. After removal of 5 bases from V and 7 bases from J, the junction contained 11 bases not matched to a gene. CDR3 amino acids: CASSPRRLAGDNEQFF. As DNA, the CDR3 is TGTGCCAGCAGTCCTCGACGGCTAGCGGGGGATAATGAGCAGTTCTTC.

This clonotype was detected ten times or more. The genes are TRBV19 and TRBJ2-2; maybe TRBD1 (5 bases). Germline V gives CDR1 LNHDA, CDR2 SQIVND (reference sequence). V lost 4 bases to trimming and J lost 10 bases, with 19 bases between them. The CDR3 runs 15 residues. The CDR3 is CASSTTPTGAEELFF. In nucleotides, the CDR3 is TGTGCCAGTAGTACAACCCCAACAGGAGCTGAGGAGCTGTTTTTT.